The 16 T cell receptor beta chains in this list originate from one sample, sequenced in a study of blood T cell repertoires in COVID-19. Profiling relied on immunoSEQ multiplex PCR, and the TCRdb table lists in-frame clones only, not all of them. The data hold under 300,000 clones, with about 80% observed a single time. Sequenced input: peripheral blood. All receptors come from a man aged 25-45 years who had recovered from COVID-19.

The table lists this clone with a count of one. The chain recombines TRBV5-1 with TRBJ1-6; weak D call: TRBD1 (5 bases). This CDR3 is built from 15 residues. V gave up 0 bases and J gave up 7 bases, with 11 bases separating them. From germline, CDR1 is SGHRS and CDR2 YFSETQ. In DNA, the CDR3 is TGCGCCAGCAGCTTGGACAGGCCCCCCAATTCACCCCTCCACTTT. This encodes CASSLDRPPNSPLHF.

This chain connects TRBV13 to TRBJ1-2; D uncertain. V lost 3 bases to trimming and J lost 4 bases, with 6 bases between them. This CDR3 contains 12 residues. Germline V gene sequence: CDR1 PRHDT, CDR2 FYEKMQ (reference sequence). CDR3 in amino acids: CASSLLSYGYTF. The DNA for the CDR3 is TGTGCCAGCAGCTTGCTAAGCTATGGCTACACCTTC. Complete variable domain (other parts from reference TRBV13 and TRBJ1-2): AAGVIQSPRHLIKEKRETATLKCYPIPRHDTVYWYQQGPGQDPQFLISFYEKMQSDKGSIPDRFSAQQFSDYHSELNMSSLELGDSALYFCASSLLSYGYTFGSGTRLTVV.

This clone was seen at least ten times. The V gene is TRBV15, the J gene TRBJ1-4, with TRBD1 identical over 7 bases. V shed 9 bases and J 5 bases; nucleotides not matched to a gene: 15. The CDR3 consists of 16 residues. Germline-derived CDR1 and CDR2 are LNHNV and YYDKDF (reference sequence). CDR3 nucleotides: TGTGCCACTTCGAACGATACGACAGGGTCCAATGAAAAACTGTTTTTT. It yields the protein CATSNDTTGSNEKLFF.

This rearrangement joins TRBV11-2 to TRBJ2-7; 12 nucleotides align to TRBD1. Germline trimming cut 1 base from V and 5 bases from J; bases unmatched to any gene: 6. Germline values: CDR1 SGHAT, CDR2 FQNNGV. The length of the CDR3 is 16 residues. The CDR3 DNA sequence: TGTGCCAGCAGCTTAGTCACCGGGACAGGGGGCCACGAGCAGTACTTC. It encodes CASSLVTGTGGHEQYF.

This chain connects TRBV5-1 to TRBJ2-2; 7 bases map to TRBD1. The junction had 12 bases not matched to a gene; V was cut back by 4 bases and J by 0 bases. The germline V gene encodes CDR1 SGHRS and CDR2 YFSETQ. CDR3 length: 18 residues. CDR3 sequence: CASSPVITGTANTGELFF. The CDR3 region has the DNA TGCGCCAGCAGCCCGGTGATCACCGGGACAGCGAACACCGGGGAGCTGTTTTTT.

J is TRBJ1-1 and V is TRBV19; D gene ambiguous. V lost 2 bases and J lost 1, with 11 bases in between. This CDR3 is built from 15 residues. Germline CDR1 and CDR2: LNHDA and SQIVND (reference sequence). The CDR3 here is CASSITGYENTEAFF. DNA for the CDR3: TGTGCCAGTAGTATAACGGGTTATGAGAACACTGAAGCTTTCTTT. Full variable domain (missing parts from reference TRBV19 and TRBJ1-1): DGGITQSPKYLFRKEGQNVTLSCEQNLNHDAMYWYRQDPGQGLRLIYYSQIVNDFQKGDIAEGYSVSREKKESFPLTVTSAQKNPTAFYLCASSITGYENTEAFFGQGTRLTVV.

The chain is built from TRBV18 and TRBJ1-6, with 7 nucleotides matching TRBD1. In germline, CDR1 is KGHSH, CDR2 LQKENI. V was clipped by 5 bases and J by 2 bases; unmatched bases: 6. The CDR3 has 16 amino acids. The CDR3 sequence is CASSRATGPYNSPLHF. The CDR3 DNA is TGTGCCAGCTCAAGGGCGACAGGGCCCTATAATTCACCCCTCCACTTT.

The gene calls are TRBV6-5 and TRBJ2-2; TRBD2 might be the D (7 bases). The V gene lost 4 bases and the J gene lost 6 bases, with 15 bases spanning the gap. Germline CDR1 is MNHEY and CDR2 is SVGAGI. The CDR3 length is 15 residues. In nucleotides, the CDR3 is TGTGCCAGCAGTTTCGAGGCGGGGGCAGCCGGGGAGCTGTTTTTT. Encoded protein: CASSFEAGAAGELFF.

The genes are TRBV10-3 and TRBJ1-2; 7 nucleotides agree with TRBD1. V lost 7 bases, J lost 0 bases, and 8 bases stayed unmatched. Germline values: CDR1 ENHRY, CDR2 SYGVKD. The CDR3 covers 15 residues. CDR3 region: CAIMAGGITNYGYTF. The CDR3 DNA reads TGTGCCATCATGGCAGGGGGAATTACTAACTATGGCTACACCTTC.

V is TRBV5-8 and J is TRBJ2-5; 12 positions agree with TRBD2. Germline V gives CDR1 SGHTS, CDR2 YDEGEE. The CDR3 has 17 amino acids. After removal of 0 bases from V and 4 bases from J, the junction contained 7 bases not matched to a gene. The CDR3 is CASSLARTSGDAETQYF. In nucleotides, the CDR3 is TGTGCCAGCAGCTTGGCCCGGACTAGCGGGGATGCAGAGACCCAGTACTTC.

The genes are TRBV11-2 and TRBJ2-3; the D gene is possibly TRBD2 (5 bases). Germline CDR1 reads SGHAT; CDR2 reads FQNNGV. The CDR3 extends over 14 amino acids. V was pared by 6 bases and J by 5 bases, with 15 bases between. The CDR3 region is CASRLVRSIDTQYF. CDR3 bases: TGTGCCAGCAGACTAGTTCGGAGTATAGATACGCAGTATTTT. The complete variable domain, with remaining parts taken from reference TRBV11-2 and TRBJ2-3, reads EAGVAQSPRYKIIEKRQSVAFWCNPISGHATLYWYQQILGQGPKLLIQFQNNGVVDDSQLPKDRFSAERLKGVDSTLKIQPAKLEDSAVYLCASRLVRSIDTQYFGPGTRLTVL.

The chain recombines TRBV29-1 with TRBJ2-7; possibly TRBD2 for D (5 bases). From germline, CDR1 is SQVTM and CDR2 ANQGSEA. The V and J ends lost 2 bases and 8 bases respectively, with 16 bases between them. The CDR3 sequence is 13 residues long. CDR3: CSVEIGPGRQQYF. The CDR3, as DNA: TGCAGCGTTGAAATCGGTCCGGGAAGGCAGCAGTACTTC.

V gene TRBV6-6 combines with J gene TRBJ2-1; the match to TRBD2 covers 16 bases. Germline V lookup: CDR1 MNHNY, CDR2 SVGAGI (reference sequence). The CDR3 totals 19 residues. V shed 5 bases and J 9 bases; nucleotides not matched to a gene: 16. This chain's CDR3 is CASSPREGTSGGALGEQFF. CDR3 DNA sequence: TGTGCCAGCAGTCCCCGGGAGGGGACTAGCGGGGGGGCCTTGGGTGAGCAGTTCTTC.

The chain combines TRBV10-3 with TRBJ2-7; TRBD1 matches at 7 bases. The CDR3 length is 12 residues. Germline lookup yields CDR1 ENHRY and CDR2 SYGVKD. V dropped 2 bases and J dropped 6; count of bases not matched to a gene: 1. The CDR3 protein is CAISETGVEQYF. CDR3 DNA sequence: TGTGCCATCAGTGAGACAGGGGTCGAGCAGTACTTC.

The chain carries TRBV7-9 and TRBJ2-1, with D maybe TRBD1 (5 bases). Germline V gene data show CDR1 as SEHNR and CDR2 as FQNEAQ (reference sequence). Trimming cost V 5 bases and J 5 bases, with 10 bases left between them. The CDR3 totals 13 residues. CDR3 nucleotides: TGTGCCAGCAGCCCCGACAGAAACAATGAGCAGTTCTTC. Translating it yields CASSPDRNNEQFF.

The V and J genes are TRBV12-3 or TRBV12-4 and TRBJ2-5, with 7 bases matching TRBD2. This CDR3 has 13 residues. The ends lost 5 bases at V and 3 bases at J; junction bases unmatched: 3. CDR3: CASSGTNKETQYF. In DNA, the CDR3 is TGTGCCAGCAGTGGGACTAATAAAGAGACCCAGTACTTC.